The sample holds a few counts of the clone carrying this T cell receptor (beta chain). Its antigen remains unknown. One heparinised draw, averaging roughly 0.12 L, was taken per donor. This record comes from a study of beta chain features in type 1 diabetes. About the research overall: Summed over all samples, the examined sorted cells came to 90 million to 120 million. Whole-study results and caveats: Researchers reported that naive, central memory and Treg TCRB repertoires appeared more similar in patients than in healthy donors. For type 1 diabetes patients, VDJ junctions showed fewer insertions and more deletions.

The investigators reverse transcribed all of the isolated RNA, so they sequenced expressed TCRB transcripts. The data were produced by immunoSEQ multiplex PCR, yet TCRdb's version contains in-frame clones alone and is incomplete. The sample shows about 360,000 clones, around 13% of them seen only once. The sample consisted of naive CD4+ T cells from blood. This TCR was sampled from a man aged 18 to 30 in good health.

In DNA, the CDR3 is TGTGCCACGGGACAGCCTTCCTACTCTGGAAACACCATATATTTT. Its protein is CATGQPSYSGNTIYF. The chain links TRBV19 to TRBJ1-3, with TRBD1 matching over 7 bases. J lost 0 bases, V lost 10 bases, and 9 bases had no gene match. The CDR3 runs 15 residues. The germline gives CDR1 LNHDA, CDR2 SQIVND (reference sequence).